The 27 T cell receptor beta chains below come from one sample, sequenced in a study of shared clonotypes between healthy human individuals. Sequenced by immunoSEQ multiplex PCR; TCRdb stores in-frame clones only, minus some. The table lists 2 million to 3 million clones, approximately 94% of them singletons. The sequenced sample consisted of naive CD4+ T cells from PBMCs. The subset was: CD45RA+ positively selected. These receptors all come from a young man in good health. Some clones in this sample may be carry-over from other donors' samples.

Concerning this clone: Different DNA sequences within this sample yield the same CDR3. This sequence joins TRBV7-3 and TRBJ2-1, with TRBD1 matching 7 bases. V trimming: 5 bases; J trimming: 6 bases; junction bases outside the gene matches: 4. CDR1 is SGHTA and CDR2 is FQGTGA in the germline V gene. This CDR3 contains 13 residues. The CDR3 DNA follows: TGTGCCAGCAGCCTGACAGGGACCAATGAGCAGTTCTTC. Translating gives CASSLTGTNEQFF.

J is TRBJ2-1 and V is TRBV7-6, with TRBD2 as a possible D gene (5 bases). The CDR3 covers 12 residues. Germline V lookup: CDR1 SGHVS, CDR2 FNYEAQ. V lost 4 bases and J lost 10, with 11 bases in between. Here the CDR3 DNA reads TGTGCCAGCAGCTCTCTAGCAGCCGAGCAGTTCTTC. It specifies CASSSLAAEQFF.

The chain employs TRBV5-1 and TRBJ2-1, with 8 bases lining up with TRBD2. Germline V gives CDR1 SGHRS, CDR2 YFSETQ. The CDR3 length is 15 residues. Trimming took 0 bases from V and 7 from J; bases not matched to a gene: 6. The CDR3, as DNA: TGCGCCAGCAGCTTGGGGGTAGCGGGACTAAATGAGCAGTTCTTC. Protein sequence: CASSLGVAGLNEQFF.

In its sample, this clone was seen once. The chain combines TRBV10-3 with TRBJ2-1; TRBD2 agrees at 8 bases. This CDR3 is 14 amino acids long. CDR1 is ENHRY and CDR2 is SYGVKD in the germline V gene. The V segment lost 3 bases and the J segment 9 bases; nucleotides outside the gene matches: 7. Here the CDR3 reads CAISEAGEKGEQFF. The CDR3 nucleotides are TGTGCCATCAGTGAAGCGGGAGAAAAGGGTGAGCAGTTCTTC.

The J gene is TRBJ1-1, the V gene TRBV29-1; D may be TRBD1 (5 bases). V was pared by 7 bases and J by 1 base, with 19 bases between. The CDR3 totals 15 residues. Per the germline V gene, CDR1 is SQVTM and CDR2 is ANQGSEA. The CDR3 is CSARRGTLKNTEAFF. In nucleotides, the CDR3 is TGCAGCGCCCGAAGGGGTACCCTGAAGAACACTGAAGCTTTCTTT.

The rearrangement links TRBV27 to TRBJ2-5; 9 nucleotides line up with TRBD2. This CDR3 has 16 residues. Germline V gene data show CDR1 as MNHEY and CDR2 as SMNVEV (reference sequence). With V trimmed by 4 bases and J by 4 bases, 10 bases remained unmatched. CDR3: CASSSPSSGRGETQYF. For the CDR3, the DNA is TGTGCCAGCAGTTCCCCTAGTAGCGGGAGAGGAGAGACCCAGTACTTC.

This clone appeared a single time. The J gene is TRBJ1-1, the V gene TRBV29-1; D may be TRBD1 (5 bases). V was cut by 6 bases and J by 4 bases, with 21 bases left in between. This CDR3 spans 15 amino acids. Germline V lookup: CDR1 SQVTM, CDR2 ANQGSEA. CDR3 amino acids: CSVPLVAVGGTEAFF. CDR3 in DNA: TGCAGCGTCCCCTTGGTTGCGGTCGGGGGCACTGAAGCTTTCTTT.

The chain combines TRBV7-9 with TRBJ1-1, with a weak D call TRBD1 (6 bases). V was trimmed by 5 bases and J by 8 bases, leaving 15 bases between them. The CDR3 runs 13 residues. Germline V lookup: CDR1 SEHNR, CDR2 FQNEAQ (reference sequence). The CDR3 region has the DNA TGTGCCAGCAGCACCGAGGGGGGAGGGGAAGCTTTCTTT. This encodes CASSTEGGGEAFF.

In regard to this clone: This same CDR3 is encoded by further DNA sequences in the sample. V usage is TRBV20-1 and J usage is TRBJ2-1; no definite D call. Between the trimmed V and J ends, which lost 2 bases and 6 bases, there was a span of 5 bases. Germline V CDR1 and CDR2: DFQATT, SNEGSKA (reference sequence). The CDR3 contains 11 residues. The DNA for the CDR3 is TGCAGTGCTAGAAAGGGCAATGAGCAGTTCTTC. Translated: CSARKGNEQFF.

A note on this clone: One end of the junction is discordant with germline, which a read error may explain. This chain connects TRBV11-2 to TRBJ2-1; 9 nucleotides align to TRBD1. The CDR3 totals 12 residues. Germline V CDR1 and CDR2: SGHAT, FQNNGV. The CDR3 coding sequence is TGTGCCAGCAGCTTTCACCGGGACAGGGTGCTCTTC. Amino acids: CASSFHRDRVLF.

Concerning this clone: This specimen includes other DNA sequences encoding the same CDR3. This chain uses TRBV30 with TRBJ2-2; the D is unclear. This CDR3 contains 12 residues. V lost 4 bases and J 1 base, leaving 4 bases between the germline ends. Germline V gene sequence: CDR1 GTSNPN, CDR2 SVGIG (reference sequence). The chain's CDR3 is CAWTVNTGELFF. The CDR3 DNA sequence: TGTGCCTGGACGGTGAACACCGGGGAGCTGTTTTTT.

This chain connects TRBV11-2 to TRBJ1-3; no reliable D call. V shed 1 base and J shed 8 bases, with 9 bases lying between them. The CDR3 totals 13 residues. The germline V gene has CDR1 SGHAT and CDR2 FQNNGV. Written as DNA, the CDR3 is TGTGCCAGCAGCTTAGGACGGTTGGACACCATATATTTT. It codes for CASSLGRLDTIYF.

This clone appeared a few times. CDR3 coding DNA: TGCAGCGTTGTAGGACAGGGACCGAACACTGAAGCTTTCTTT. Translation gives CSVVGQGPNTEAFF. The chain carries TRBV29-1 and TRBJ1-1, with TRBD1 identical over 8 bases. The CDR3 is 14 amino acids. Germline assignment: CDR1 SQVTM and CDR2 ANQGSEA. V shed 4 bases and J 1 base; nucleotides not matched to a gene: 5.

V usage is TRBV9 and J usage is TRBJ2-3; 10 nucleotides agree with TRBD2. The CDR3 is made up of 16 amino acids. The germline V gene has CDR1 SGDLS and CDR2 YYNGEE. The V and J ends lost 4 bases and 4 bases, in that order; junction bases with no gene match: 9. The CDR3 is CASSPPSAGGADTQYF. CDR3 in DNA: TGTGCCAGCAGCCCCCCCTCAGCGGGAGGGGCAGATACGCAGTATTTT.

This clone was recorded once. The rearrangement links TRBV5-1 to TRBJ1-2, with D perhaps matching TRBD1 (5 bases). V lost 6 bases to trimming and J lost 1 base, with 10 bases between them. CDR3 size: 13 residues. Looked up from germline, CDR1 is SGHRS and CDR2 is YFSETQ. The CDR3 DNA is TGCGCCAGCACCTCTGACAGTAACTATGGCTACACCTTC. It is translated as CASTSDSNYGYTF.

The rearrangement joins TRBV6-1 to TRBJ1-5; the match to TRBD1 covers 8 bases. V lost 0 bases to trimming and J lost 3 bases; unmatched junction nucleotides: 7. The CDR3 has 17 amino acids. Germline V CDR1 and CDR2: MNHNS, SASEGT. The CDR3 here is CASSEALRGRDNQPQHF. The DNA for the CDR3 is TGTGCCAGCAGTGAAGCGCTCAGGGGGCGCGACAATCAGCCCCAGCATTTT.

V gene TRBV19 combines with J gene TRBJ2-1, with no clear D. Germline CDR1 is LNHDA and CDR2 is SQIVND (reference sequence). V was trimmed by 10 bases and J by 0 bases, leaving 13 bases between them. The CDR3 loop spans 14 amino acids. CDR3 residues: CATKARSSYNEQFF. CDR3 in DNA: TGTGCCACCAAAGCCCGAAGCTCCTACAATGAGCAGTTCTTC.

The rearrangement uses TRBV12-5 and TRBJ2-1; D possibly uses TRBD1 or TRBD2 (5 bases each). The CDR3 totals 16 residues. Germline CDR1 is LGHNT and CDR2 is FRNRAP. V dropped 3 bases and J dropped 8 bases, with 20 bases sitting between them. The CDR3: CASGFHRGLQRDEQFF. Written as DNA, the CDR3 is TGTGCTAGTGGTTTTCACCGGGGCCTCCAACGGGATGAGCAGTTCTTC.

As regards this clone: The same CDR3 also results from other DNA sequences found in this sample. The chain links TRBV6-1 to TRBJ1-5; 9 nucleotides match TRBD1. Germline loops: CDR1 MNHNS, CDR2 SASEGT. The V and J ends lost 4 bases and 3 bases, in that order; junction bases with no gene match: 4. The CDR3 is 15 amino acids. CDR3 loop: CASSAGTGNNQPQHF. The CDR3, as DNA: TGTGCCAGCAGTGCGGGGACAGGGAACAATCAGCCCCAGCATTTT.

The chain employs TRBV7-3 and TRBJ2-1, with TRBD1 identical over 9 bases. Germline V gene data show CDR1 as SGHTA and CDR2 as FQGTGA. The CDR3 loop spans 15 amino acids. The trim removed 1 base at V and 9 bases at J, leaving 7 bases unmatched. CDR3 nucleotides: TGTGCCAGCAGCTTAATGGGACAGGGAACAGGTGAGCAGTTCTTC. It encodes CASSLMGQGTGEQFF.

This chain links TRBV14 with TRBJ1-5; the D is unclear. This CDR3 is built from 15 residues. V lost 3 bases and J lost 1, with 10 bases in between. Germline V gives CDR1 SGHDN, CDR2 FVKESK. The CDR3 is CASSQEQASNQPQHF. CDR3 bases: TGTGCCAGCAGCCAGGAGCAGGCAAGCAATCAGCCCCAGCATTTT.

The CDR3 sequence is CASSQPKTGTSGRAGTDTQYF. CDR3 bases: TGTGCCAGCAGCCAACCGAAAACGGGGACTAGCGGGAGGGCGGGCACAGATACGCAGTATTTT. This chain uses TRBV7-6 with TRBJ2-3; 16 bases align to TRBD2. Germline V gene data show CDR1 as SGHVS and CDR2 as FNYEAQ. Losses at the gene ends were 5 bases for V and 1 base for J; bases not matched to a gene: 15. This CDR3 region has 21 residues.

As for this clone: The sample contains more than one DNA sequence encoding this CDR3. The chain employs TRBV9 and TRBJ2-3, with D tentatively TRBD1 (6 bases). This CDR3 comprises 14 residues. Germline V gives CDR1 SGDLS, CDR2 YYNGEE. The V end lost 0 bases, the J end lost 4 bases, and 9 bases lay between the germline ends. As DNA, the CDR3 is TGTGCCAGCAGCGTAGTAGGGGGAGCAGATACGCAGTATTTT. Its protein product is CASSVVGGADTQYF.

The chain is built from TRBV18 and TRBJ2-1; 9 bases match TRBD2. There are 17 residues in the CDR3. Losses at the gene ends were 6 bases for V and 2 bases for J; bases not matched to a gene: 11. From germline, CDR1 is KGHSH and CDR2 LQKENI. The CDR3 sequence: CASSLALAGAPYNEQFF. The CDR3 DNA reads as TGTGCCAGCTCCCTTGCCTTAGCGGGAGCTCCCTACAATGAGCAGTTCTTC.

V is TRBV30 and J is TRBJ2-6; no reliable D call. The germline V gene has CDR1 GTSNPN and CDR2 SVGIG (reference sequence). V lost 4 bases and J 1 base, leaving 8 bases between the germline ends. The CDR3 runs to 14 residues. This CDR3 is CAWKLASGANVLTF. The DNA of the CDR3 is TGTGCCTGGAAGCTGGCGTCTGGGGCCAACGTCCTGACTTTC.

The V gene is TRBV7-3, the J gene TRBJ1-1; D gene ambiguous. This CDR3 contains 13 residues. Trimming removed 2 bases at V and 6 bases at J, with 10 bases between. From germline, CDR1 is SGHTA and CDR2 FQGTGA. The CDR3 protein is CASSLSGISEAFF. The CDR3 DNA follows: TGTGCCAGCAGCTTATCCGGTATCTCTGAAGCTTTCTTT.

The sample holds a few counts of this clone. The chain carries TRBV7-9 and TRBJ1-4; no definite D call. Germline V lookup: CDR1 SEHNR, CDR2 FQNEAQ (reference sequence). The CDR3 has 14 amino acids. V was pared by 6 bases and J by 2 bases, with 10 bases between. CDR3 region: CASSRRMTNEKLFF. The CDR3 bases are TGTGCCAGCAGTAGAAGGATGACTAATGAAAAACTGTTTTTT. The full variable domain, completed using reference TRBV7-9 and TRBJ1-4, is DTGVSQNPRHKITKRGQNVTFRCDPISEHNRLYWYRQTLGQGPEFLTYFQNEAQLEKSRLLSDRFSAERPKGSFSTLEIQRTEQGDSAMYLCASSRRMTNEKLFFGSGTQLSVL.